One sample yielded the 24 T cell receptor beta chains listed below, sequenced in a study of regulatory T cells in long-lasting Graves disease. Sample time point: persistent/refractory GD, antithyroid drugs over 5 years with positive TRAb. Making the TCR library involved RNA that had been extracted from PBMCs. With iRepertoire HTBI primers and Arm-PCR of CDR3 regions, TCR beta libraries were built. MiXCR, applied by TCRdb to the multiplex PCR reads, yields one record per CDR3 protein. The data show 450,000 or so distinct CDR3 sequences, less than 25% seen once. The sample here was peripheral blood mononuclear cells (PBMCs), taken when the disease was refractory, from a patient treated with antithyroid drugs. The source of these receptors is a female donor with Graves disease.

The chain is built from TRBV7-9 and TRBJ2-2; D is ambiguous. V lost 5 bases and J 10 bases, leaving 14 bases between the germline ends. In germline, CDR1 is SEHNR, CDR2 FQNEAQ (reference sequence). The length of the CDR3 is 13 residues. CDR3 sequence (DNA): TGTGCCAGCAGCCCGAAGACCGAGAAGGAGCTGTTTTTT. This codes for CASSPKTEKELFF. Complete variable domain (other parts from reference TRBV7-9 and TRBJ2-2): DTGVSQNPRHKITKRGQNVTFRCDPISEHNRLYWYRQTLGQGPEFLTYFQNEAQLEKSRLLSDRFSAERPKGSFSTLEIQRTEQGDSAMYLCASSPKTEKELFFGEGSRLTVL.

This clonotype was recorded many times. The chain couples TRBV29-1 to TRBJ1-2; D possibly corresponds to TRBD1 (6 bases). V lost 7 bases and J lost 0, with 18 bases in between. In germline, CDR1 is SQVTM, CDR2 ANQGSEA. The CDR3 runs to 15 residues. The CDR3 nucleotides are TGCAGCGCTATAGCCCCGGGGGCAGCTAACTATGGCTACACCTTC. It codes for CSAIAPGAANYGYTF. Full variable domain (rest looked up from reference TRBV29-1 and TRBJ1-2): SAVISQKPSRDICQRGTSLTIQCQVDSQVTMMFWYRQQPGQSLTLIATANQGSEATYESGFVIDKFPISRPNLTFSTLTVSNMSPEDSSIYLCSAIAPGAANYGYTFGSGTRLTVV.

This clonotype was seen repeatedly, ten times or more. The chain uses TRBV10-3 and TRBJ2-7, with TRBD2 as a possible D gene (5 bases). Between the trimmed V and J ends, which lost 0 bases and 6 bases, there was a span of 18 bases. The CDR3 loop spans 16 amino acids. Germline V gives CDR1 ENHRY, CDR2 SYGVKD. In DNA form, the CDR3 reads TGTGCCATCAGTGAGTCCCCGGGCAGACTACTCCCCGAGCAGTACTTC. This gives the protein CAISESPGRLLPEQYF.

As to this clonotype: This sequence may be a read error, since a much larger clone differs from it by one base. The genes are TRBV27 and TRBJ2-5; perhaps TRBD1 as D (5 bases). The germline V gene has CDR1 MNHEY and CDR2 SMNVEV (reference sequence). CDR3 length: 14 amino acids. Trimming left V 6 bases short and J 5 bases short, with 16 bases between. The CDR3 region has the DNA TGTGCCAGCAGCTACCCCCCAGGGTGGGAGACCCAGTACTTC. Its translation is CASSYPPGWETQYF.

The V call is TRBV5-1, the J call TRBJ2-7, with unresolved D. The CDR3 contains 13 residues. In germline, CDR1 is SGHRS, CDR2 YFSETQ. V was pared by 4 bases and J by 0 bases, with 8 bases between. CDR3 in DNA: TGCGCCAGCAGCAAAGAGAGCTCCTACGAGCAGTACTTC. It specifies CASSKESSYEQYF.

This clonotype has a count of ten or more. Here the CDR3 DNA reads TGTGCCAGCAGTTTGATGGGACTAGCGGGAGCCTACGAGCAGTACTTC. Translated, it gives CASSLMGLAGAYEQYF. The chain has TRBV28 and TRBJ2-7, with 14 bases aligning to TRBD2. Germline trimming cut 3 bases from V and 2 bases from J; bases unmatched to any gene: 3. Germline CDR1 is MDHEN and CDR2 is SYDVKM. The CDR3 consists of 16 residues.

This clonotype was picked up many times. The J gene is TRBJ2-7, the V gene TRBV2; 11 bases agree with TRBD2. The J segment lost 2 bases and the V segment lost 8 bases, leaving 8 bases of the junction unmatched. Germline V gene sequence: CDR1 SNHLY, CDR2 FYNNEI. The CDR3 is made up of 15 amino acids. CDR3 nucleotides: TGTGCCAGCGGACAACTAGCGGGAGACCCCTACGAGCAGTACTTC. This codes for CASGQLAGDPYEQYF.

This clonotype was counted ten times or more. The V and J genes are TRBV27 and TRBJ2-5; 9 bases agree with TRBD1. This CDR3 comprises 16 residues. V shed 5 bases, J shed 2 bases, and the junction held 9 bases outside the gene matches. Germline loops: CDR1 MNHEY, CDR2 SMNVEV (reference sequence). The CDR3 DNA follows: TGTGCCAGCAGTCCCCTGGACAGGGGAATTCAAGAGACCCAGTACTTC. Protein product: CASSPLDRGIQETQYF.

This clonotype was detected a few times. The gene calls are TRBV5-4 and TRBJ1-2; 7 bases are shared with TRBD1. Losses at the gene ends were 5 bases for V and 4 bases for J; bases not matched to a gene: 11. The CDR3 loop spans 15 amino acids. Germline loops: CDR1 SGHNT, CDR2 YYREEE (reference sequence). CDR3 sequence: CASSQGGQSFYGYTF. The DNA for the CDR3 is TGTGCCAGCAGTCAGGGGGGACAGTCATTCTATGGCTACACCTTC.

This clonotype was detected many times. The chain combines TRBV7-2 with TRBJ1-1; D is undetermined. V shed 5 bases and J shed 8 bases, with 12 bases lying between them. The CDR3 loop spans 12 amino acids. The germline gives CDR1 SGHTA, CDR2 FQGNSA. The DNA of the CDR3 is TGTGCCAGCAGCCTTACGACCTGGGAAGCTTTCTTT. This encodes CASSLTTWEAFF.

The table lists this clonotype with a few counts. A junction end diverges from the germline sequence, so it may reflect a read error. The chain uses TRBV14 and TRBJ2-6; D not resolved. Germline V gene sequence: CDR1 SGHDN, CDR2 FVKESK. The CDR3 sequence is 17 residues long. CDR3 region: CASSQGLLSSGANVLTF. Here the CDR3 DNA reads TGTGCCAGCAGTCAAGGGCTTCTCAGCTCTGGGGCCAACGTCCTGACTTTC.

The chain links TRBV7-2 to TRBJ1-6; D remains ambiguous. The CDR3 sequence is 15 residues long. CDR1 is SGHTA and CDR2 is FQGNSA in the germline V gene. V was trimmed by 2 bases and J by 5 bases, leaving 10 bases between them. The CDR3 loop reads CASSLISTDNSPLHF. The CDR3 DNA sequence: TGTGCCAGCAGCTTAATCTCTACCGATAATTCACCCCTCCACTTT. Complete variable domain (other parts from reference TRBV7-2 and TRBJ1-6): GAGVSQSPSNKVTEKGKDVELRCDPISGHTALYWYRQSLGQGLEFLIYFQGNSAPDKSGLPSDRFSAERTGGSVSTLTIQRTQQEDSAVYLCASSLISTDNSPLHFGNGTRLTVT.

The table lists this clonotype with many counts. This chain uses TRBV4-2 with TRBJ2-5, with 12 bases aligning to TRBD2. V lost 3 bases and J lost 5; bases outside the gene matches: 7. There are 16 residues in the CDR3. Germline V CDR1 and CDR2: LGHNA, YNFKEQ. The CDR3 sequence is CASSHSSSGRVETQYF. The CDR3 bases are TGTGCCAGCAGCCACAGTTCTAGCGGGAGGGTGGAGACCCAGTACTTC.

This chain uses TRBV5-1 with TRBJ2-1; 9 bases match TRBD2. This CDR3 contains 14 residues. The germline gives CDR1 SGHRS, CDR2 YFSETQ. Trimming took 1 base from V and 7 from J; bases not matched to a gene: 3. This chain's CDR3 is CASSLLAGKNEQFF. CDR3 nucleotide sequence: TGCGCCAGCAGCTTGCTAGCGGGAAAAAATGAGCAGTTCTTC.

The chain links TRBV19 to TRBJ2-2; TRBD2 might be the D (5 bases). This CDR3 contains 14 residues. CDR1 is LNHDA and CDR2 is SQIVND in the germline V gene (reference sequence). V was shortened by 10 bases and J by 1 base, with 13 bases between the two germline ends. Here the CDR3 reads CATLGRENTGELFF. For the CDR3, the DNA is TGTGCCACTCTTGGTCGGGAGAACACCGGGGAGCTGTTTTTT.

The V and J genes are TRBV7-8 and TRBJ1-2, with D unresolved. Germline CDR1 and CDR2: SGHVS and FQNEAQ. Trimming took 7 bases from V and 3 from J, leaving 15 bases between them. The CDR3 is made up of 14 amino acids. The CDR3 region is CASTLTPGDYGYTF. Written as DNA, the CDR3 is TGTGCCAGCACCCTTACCCCCGGAGACTATGGCTACACCTTC.

The chain carries TRBV30 and TRBJ1-1; D gene ambiguous. The CDR3 is 15 residues long. V lost 0 bases and J lost 0, with 11 bases in between. Germline loops: CDR1 GTSNPN, CDR2 SVGIG (reference sequence). This CDR3 is CAWSVRAIMNTEAFF. The CDR3 nucleotides read TGTGCCTGGAGTGTACGGGCAATCATGAACACTGAAGCTTTCTTT. The entire variable domain, with the rest obtained from reference TRBV30 and TRBJ1-1, is as follows: SQTIHQWPATLVQPVGSPLSLECTVEGTSNPNLYWYRQAAGRGLQLLFYSVGIGQISSEVPQNLSASRPQDRQFILSSKKLLLSDSGFYLCAWSVRAIMNTEAFFGQGTRLTVV.

The V gene is TRBV7-3, the J gene TRBJ2-1, with TRBD2 matching over 12 bases. This CDR3 is 14 amino acids long. The J segment lost 9 bases and the V segment lost 5 bases, leaving 5 bases of the junction unmatched. CDR1 and CDR2 from the germline V gene are SGHTA and FQGTGA. The CDR3 loop is CASSTGLAGFEQFF. CDR3 nucleotides: TGTGCCAGCAGCACCGGACTAGCGGGATTTGAGCAGTTCTTC. Full variable domain (remainder filled in from reference TRBV7-3 and TRBJ2-1): GAGVSQTPSNKVTEKGKYVELRCDPISGHTALYWYRQSLGQGPEFLIYFQGTGAADDSGLPNDRFFAVRPEGSVSTLKIQRTERGDSAVYLCASSTGLAGFEQFFGPGTRLTVL.

The J gene is TRBJ2-3, the V gene TRBV7-3; TRBD1 matches at 8 bases. J lost 1 base, V lost 5 bases, and 8 bases had no gene match. This CDR3 spans 16 amino acids. Germline V CDR1 and CDR2: SGHTA, FQGTGA. Here the CDR3 DNA reads TGTGCCAGCAGCCCGCGGACAGGGCTACGCACAGATACGCAGTATTTT. It is translated as CASSPRTGLRTDTQYF.

The V gene is TRBV20-1, the J gene TRBJ1-1; D not resolved. V lost 1 base and J lost 1, with 10 bases in between. Germline V lookup: CDR1 DFQATT, CDR2 SNEGSKA (reference sequence). The CDR3 spans 14 residues. CDR3 nucleotides: TGCAGTGCTAGAGGTAACAGTGGGAACACTGAAGCTTTCTTT. It specifies CSARGNSGNTEAFF.

V and J are TRBV6-1 and TRBJ1-3, with D possibly matching TRBD1 (5 bases). Between the trimmed V and J ends, which lost 10 bases and 4 bases, there was a span of 14 bases. The CDR3 loop spans 13 amino acids. The germline V gene encodes CDR1 MNHNS and CDR2 SASEGT. CDR3 residues: CATREPLGNTIYF. The CDR3 DNA reads TGTGCCACCAGGGAGCCCCTCGGAAACACCATATATTTT.

The chain has TRBV20-1 and TRBJ2-3; no clear D gene. V was pared by 3 bases and J by 8 bases, with 9 bases between. This CDR3 region has 11 residues. Germline CDR1 DFQATT, CDR2 SNEGSKA (reference sequence). The CDR3 DNA reads as TGCAGTGCTAGCTCCGGGCCTACGCAGTATTTT. This translates into CSASSGPTQYF.

At least ten counts were recorded for this clonotype. The J gene is TRBJ2-4, the V gene TRBV3-1; D could derive from TRBD1 or TRBD2 (5 bases each). CDR3 size: 16 residues. Per the germline V gene, CDR1 is LGHDT and CDR2 is YNNKEL (reference sequence). With 4 bases removed from V and 6 bases from J, the gap between germline ends came to 19 bases. The DNA for the CDR3 is TGTGCCAGCAGCCGAAATCCCGGGACCCCGGGAAACATTCAGTACTTC. This gives the protein CASSRNPGTPGNIQYF.

This sequence joins TRBV7-9 and TRBJ1-1, with D unclear. Trimming removed 6 bases from V and 1 base from J, with 12 bases in between. Germline V gives CDR1 SEHNR, CDR2 FQNEAQ (reference sequence). This CDR3 spans 14 amino acids. The CDR3 nucleotides are TGTGCCAGCAGTCTTAGTTTCGGGAACACTGAAGCTTTCTTT. As protein: CASSLSFGNTEAFF.